The 17 T cell receptor beta chains given below trace back to one sample, sequenced in a study of OX40 agonist ivuxolimab in advanced cancers. Sequencing was performed with immunoSEQ multiplex PCR; in TCRdb, only in-frame clones are kept and a portion is missing. Among 83,000 or so clones listed, roughly 80% were seen once. Here the sequenced sample was CD4+ or CD8+ T cells sorted from blood, taken in a trial of the OX40 agonist ivuxolimab. These receptors were taken from an adult with an advanced solid tumor such as melanoma, head and neck, liver or kidney cancer.

Here the CDR3 reads CASSFTGGKNTEAFF. The CDR3 DNA reads TGTGCCAGCAGCTTTACGGGCGGGAAGAACACTGAAGCTTTCTTT. The chain joins TRBV13 to TRBJ1-1; D is undetermined. Germline assignment: CDR1 PRHDT and CDR2 FYEKMQ (reference sequence). Trimming removed 3 bases from V and 1 base from J, with 12 bases in between. CDR3 length: 15 residues.

CDR3 protein: CSVAGSNTEAFF. The CDR3 DNA follows: TGCAGCGTTGCAGGGTCGAACACTGAAGCTTTCTTT. V gene TRBV29-1 combines with J gene TRBJ1-1; TRBD1 might be the D (5 bases). The CDR3 extends over 12 amino acids. With 4 bases removed from V and 1 base from J, the gap between germline ends came to 7 bases. Per germline, CDR1 SQVTM and CDR2 ANQGSEA. The complete variable domain, with remaining parts taken from reference TRBV29-1 and TRBJ1-1, reads SAVISQKPSRDICQRGTSLTIQCQVDSQVTMMFWYRQQPGQSLTLIATANQGSEATYESGFVIDKFPISRPNLTFSTLTVSNMSPEDSSIYLCSVAGSNTEAFFGQGTRLTVV.

This clone has a single count. The chain has TRBV4-3 and TRBJ1-1; D not resolved. Germline assignment: CDR1 LGHNA and CDR2 YSLEER. The V and J ends lost 2 bases and 1 base respectively, with 8 bases between them. The CDR3 sequence is 14 residues long. This chain's CDR3 is CASSQSLENTEAFF. The CDR3 nucleotides read TGCGCCAGCAGCCAATCATTAGAGAACACTGAAGCTTTCTTT.

The chain has TRBV30 and TRBJ2-2; no clear D. Trimming removed 7 bases from V and 4 bases from J, with 13 bases in between. Germline loops: CDR1 GTSNPN, CDR2 SVGIG (reference sequence). The CDR3 consists of 13 residues. Here the CDR3 reads CASHGGFTGELFF. The DNA for the CDR3 is TGTGCCTCGCACGGTGGCTTCACCGGGGAGCTGTTTTTT.

This clone was recorded once. Other DNA sequences of this sample code for an identical CDR3. The rearrangement uses TRBV30 and TRBJ2-1, with D hard to call. With 3 bases removed from V and 1 base from J, the gap between germline ends came to 4 bases. The germline V gene encodes CDR1 GTSNPN and CDR2 SVGIG (reference sequence). The CDR3 is made up of 12 amino acids. CDR3 coding DNA: TGTGCCTGGAGCGGGTCCTACAATGAGCAGTTCTTC. Protein product: CAWSGSYNEQFF.

The gene calls are TRBV29-1 and TRBJ1-1; D remains ambiguous. V was pared by 2 bases and J by 1 base, with 8 bases between. Germline CDR1 reads SQVTM; CDR2 reads ANQGSEA. The CDR3 totals 13 residues. In DNA form, the CDR3 reads TGCAGCGTTGAATCGACGGAGAACACTGAAGCTTTCTTT. Translation: CSVESTENTEAFF.

This clone was seen once. The rearrangement uses TRBV28 and TRBJ1-2, with TRBD1 matching over 8 bases. The CDR3 runs to 14 residues. The ends lost 6 bases at V and 11 bases at J; junction bases unmatched: 14. The V gene's germline CDR1 is MDHEN and CDR2 SYDVKM. The CDR3 DNA sequence: TGTGCCAGCAGCGGATCCGGGACAACAGGGGGGTACACCTTC. This codes for CASSGSGTTGGYTF.

A word on this clone: One junction end disagrees with the germline gene, perhaps due to a read error. This chain uses TRBV5-1 with TRBJ2-7; 12 positions match TRBD2. This CDR3 region has 17 residues. Germline-derived CDR1 and CDR2 are SGHRS and YFSETQ. The CDR3: CASSLTSGGSFSHEQYF. CDR3 nucleotides: TGCGCCAGCAGCCTGACTAGCGGGGGTTCCTTCTCCCACGAGCAGTACTTC.

The V call is TRBV28, the J call TRBJ1-5; the match to TRBD1 covers 8 bases. The CDR3 runs to 14 residues. Germline V gene data show CDR1 as MDHEN and CDR2 as SYDVKM. Losses at the gene ends were 1 base for V and 6 bases for J; bases not matched to a gene: 2. CDR3 sequence reads: CASSLSGGGQPQHF. DNA for the CDR3: TGTGCCAGCAGTTTATCAGGGGGCGGTCAGCCCCAGCATTTT.

The CDR3 region is CASSPNRNANTGELFF. The CDR3 DNA sequence: TGCGCCAGCAGCCCAAACAGGAACGCGAACACCGGGGAGCTGTTTTTT. This chain uses TRBV5-1 with TRBJ2-2, with D tentatively TRBD1 (5 bases). The V end was cut by 4 bases, the J end by 0 bases, with 13 bases between. This CDR3 spans 16 amino acids. Germline assignment: CDR1 SGHRS and CDR2 YFSETQ.

The chain uses TRBV6-5 and TRBJ1-3; D is unclear. The CDR3 runs 15 residues. Germline V gene sequence: CDR1 MNHEY, CDR2 SVGAGI. The germline V and J ends were trimmed by 0 bases and 4 bases, with 10 bases remaining between them. The CDR3 nucleotides read TGTGCCAGCAGTTACTCAGCGGGAACCGGAAACACCATATATTTT. Protein: CASSYSAGTGNTIYF.

This clone was found once. This sequence joins TRBV4-2 and TRBJ1-4, with a tentative D call TRBD1 (6 bases). V dropped 0 bases and J dropped 2 bases, with 16 bases sitting between them. The CDR3 length is 18 residues. Germline V lookup: CDR1 LGHNA, CDR2 YNFKEQ. The CDR3 DNA reads as TGTGCCAGCAGCCAAGAGGTACAGGGCCCCGTTACTAATGAAAAACTGTTTTTT. It encodes CASSQEVQGPVTNEKLFF.

The chain has TRBV5-1 and TRBJ2-6; 9 nucleotides match TRBD1. The trim removed 2 bases at V and 0 bases at J, leaving 3 bases unmatched. Per the germline V gene, CDR1 is SGHRS and CDR2 is YFSETQ. The CDR3 contains 17 residues. The CDR3: CASSLQGASSGANVLTF. The DNA for the CDR3 is TGCGCCAGCAGCTTACAGGGGGCAAGCTCTGGGGCCAACGTCCTGACTTTC.

The chain uses TRBV6-6 and TRBJ1-1; D ambiguous. Per germline, CDR1 MNHNY and CDR2 SVGAGI (reference sequence). V shed 8 bases and J shed 4 bases, with 11 bases lying between them. This CDR3 is 12 amino acids long. Here the CDR3 reads CASLDRVTEAFF. The CDR3 region has the DNA TGTGCCAGCCTCGACCGAGTCACTGAAGCTTTCTTT.

V and J are TRBV28 and TRBJ1-2; D perhaps matches TRBD1 (5 bases). In germline, CDR1 is MDHEN, CDR2 SYDVKM. Trimming left V 7 bases short and J 5 bases short, with 8 bases between. The CDR3 has 11 residues. The CDR3 sequence: CASTAGYGYTF. The DNA for the CDR3 is TGTGCCAGCACAGCAGGGTATGGCTACACCTTC.

The CDR3 here is CASRLGTGDGYTF. The CDR3 DNA reads as TGTGCCAGCAGGCTCGGGACAGGGGACGGCTACACCTTC. The chain employs TRBV28 and TRBJ1-2, with TRBD1 matching over 10 bases. Unmatched junction bases numbered 6, after V lost 6 bases and J lost 8 bases. The CDR3 length is 13 residues. Looked up from germline, CDR1 is MDHEN and CDR2 is SYDVKM.

The genes are TRBV5-4 and TRBJ1-1; possibly TRBD1 for D (5 bases). The length of the CDR3 is 14 residues. CDR1 is SGHNT, CDR2 YYREEE, per germline (reference sequence). The ends were cut back, 1 base at V and 5 bases at J, with 12 bases in the middle. The CDR3 protein is CASSLTAGSTEAFF. The CDR3 DNA reads as TGTGCCAGCAGCTTGACCGCAGGGTCAACTGAAGCTTTCTTT.